One and the same sample provided the 8 T cell receptor beta chains below, sequenced in a study of cytomegalovirus exposure and HLA in healthy donors. Amplification used 60 Vbeta primers and 13 Jbeta primers. Sequencing used immunoSEQ multiplex PCR; TCRdb keeps in-frame clones, though not all of them. The data contain 150,000 to 200,000 clones, about four fifths of them singletons. The sample comprised PBMCs. The receptors stem from a male donor in good health and CMV-seropositive.

This clone was observed a few times. This chain connects TRBV5-1 to TRBJ1-4; 10 bases match TRBD1. V shed 0 bases, J shed 5 bases, and the junction held 1 base outside the gene matches. CDR3 length: 15 residues. Per the germline V gene, CDR1 is SGHRS and CDR2 is YFSETQ. CDR3 residues: CASSLEGQGNEKLFF. Here the CDR3 DNA reads TGCGCCAGCAGCTTGGAGGGACAGGGGAATGAAAAACTGTTTTTT.

The chain has TRBV27 and TRBJ2-7; 8 bases line up with TRBD1. Unmatched junction bases numbered 9, after V lost 10 bases and J lost 4 bases. The germline gives CDR1 MNHEY, CDR2 SMNVEV (reference sequence). CDR3 length: 13 residues. The chain's CDR3 is CATGTGTMYEQYF. DNA of the CDR3: TGTGCCACCGGGACAGGCACAATGTACGAGCAGTACTTC.

CDR3 residues: CASSGTGNNEQFF. In DNA, the CDR3 is TGTGCCAGCAGCGGGACAGGGAACAATGAGCAGTTCTTC. The chain carries TRBV2 and TRBJ2-1; 9 bases map to TRBD1. The CDR3 has 13 amino acids. The germline CDR1 and CDR2 sequences are SNHLY and FYNNEI. The V and J ends lost 6 bases and 5 bases, in that order; junction bases with no gene match: 2. The full variable domain, rest sourced from reference TRBV2 and TRBJ2-1, is EPEVTQTPSHQVTQMGQEVILRCVPISNHLYFYWYRQILGQKVEFLVSFYNNEISEKSEIFDDQFSVERPDGSNFTLKIRSTKLEDSAMYFCASSGTGNNEQFFGPGTRLTVL.

The V gene is TRBV11-2, the J gene TRBJ1-1; D is possibly TRBD1 (6 bases). CDR3 length: 15 amino acids. CDR1 SGHAT and CDR2 FQNNGV come from the germline V gene. V shed 1 base and J shed 5 bases, with 14 bases lying between them. The CDR3 spells CASSLGRGASTEAFF. The DNA of the CDR3 is TGTGCCAGCAGCTTAGGTCGGGGGGCAAGTACTGAAGCTTTCTTT.

This chain connects TRBV5-6 to TRBJ2-2; 8 bases align to TRBD2. The CDR3 has 15 residues. V lost 4 bases and J lost 7; bases outside the gene matches: 9. Germline CDR1 and CDR2: SGHDT and YYEEEE. The CDR3 protein is CASSGPGLGVGELFF. The CDR3 bases are TGTGCCAGCAGCGGTCCGGGACTAGGTGTCGGGGAGCTGTTTTTT.

The chain employs TRBV7-9 and TRBJ2-2; 9 bases map to TRBD1. The V gene's germline CDR1 is SEHNR and CDR2 FQNEAQ (reference sequence). This CDR3 region has 15 residues. Trimming removed 9 bases from V and 6 bases from J; junction bases left unmatched: 11. DNA of the CDR3: TGTGCCAGTCAAACAGGGGGCCTATCGGCCGGGGAGCTGTTTTTT. Translation gives CASQTGGLSAGELFF.

This clone has more than one count but fewer than ten. In nucleotides, the CDR3 is TGTGCCAGCAGCTCCGAGGGGGCGAGTGACGGGGAGCTGTTTTTT. Its protein is CASSSEGASDGELFF. V and J are TRBV11-2 and TRBJ2-2, with 7 bases lining up with TRBD1. The ends lost 4 bases at V and 7 bases at J; junction bases unmatched: 9. The CDR3 extends over 15 amino acids. Germline CDR1 is SGHAT and CDR2 is FQNNGV.

The V call is TRBV7-8, the J call TRBJ1-5; perhaps TRBD1 as D (6 bases). V gave up 4 bases and J gave up 2 bases, with 12 bases separating them. The germline CDR1 and CDR2 sequences are SGHVS and FQNEAQ. This CDR3 region has 15 residues. For the CDR3, the DNA is TGTGCCAGCAGCTACCGGGACACTGGCAATCAGCCCCAGCATTTT. This sequence encodes CASSYRDTGNQPQHF.